This entry is about one T cell receptor (beta chain). Its antigen is currently unknown. Everyone who donated was a healthy bone marrow donor. V lost 4 bases to trimming and J lost 3 bases; unmatched junction nucleotides: 8. There are 15 residues in the CDR3. From germline, CDR1 is MNHEY and CDR2 SMNVEV (reference sequence). This specimen belongs to a study of cytomegalovirus exposure and HLA in healthy donors. Points from the study as a whole: Equally common other TCR beta chains were less clonally expanded than HLA-associated ones, a later analysis found.

A multiplex PCR was run with 60 Vbeta primers and 13 Jbeta primers. The method was immunoSEQ multiplex PCR; TCRdb's version includes in-frame clones alone and lacks a portion of them. This repertoire shows some 140,000 clones, 79% found once; its top ten account for 6.5%. This chain links TRBV27 with TRBJ2-7; 8 nucleotides align to TRBD2. The origin of this receptor is a middle-aged man in good health and CMV-seropositive. The sequenced sample consisted of PBMCs. CDR3 sequence reads: CASSSQREKGYEQYF. CDR3 bases: TGTGCCAGCAGTTCCCAGCGGGAGAAAGGCTACGAGCAGTACTTC.